This T cell receptor beta chain was captured in a study of cytomegalovirus exposure and HLA in healthy donors. The germline V gene has CDR1 MRHNA and CDR2 SNTAGT. The CDR3 is 12 residues long. The V gene end was trimmed by 6 bases and the J gene end by 6 bases; junction bases not matched to a gene: 4. Note on this clone: Antigen specificity is unknown.

Study-wide findings and caveats: About 150 TCR beta chains were listed as cytomegalovirus-associated.

In the PCR, 60 Vbeta and 13 Jbeta primers were used. Only in-frame clones appear in the TCRdb table, and some are missing; sequencing was by immunoSEQ multiplex PCR. The sample includes under 200,000 clones, 75% to 90% of them seen just once. This TCR derives from a girl aged 2 to 10 in good health and CMV-seropositive. The J gene is TRBJ1-2, the V gene TRBV6-4; 7 bases agree with TRBD1. The source material was PBMCs. The CDR3 protein is CASRGTVDGYTF. The CDR3 DNA follows: TGTGCCAGCAGGGGGACAGTAGATGGCTACACCTTC.